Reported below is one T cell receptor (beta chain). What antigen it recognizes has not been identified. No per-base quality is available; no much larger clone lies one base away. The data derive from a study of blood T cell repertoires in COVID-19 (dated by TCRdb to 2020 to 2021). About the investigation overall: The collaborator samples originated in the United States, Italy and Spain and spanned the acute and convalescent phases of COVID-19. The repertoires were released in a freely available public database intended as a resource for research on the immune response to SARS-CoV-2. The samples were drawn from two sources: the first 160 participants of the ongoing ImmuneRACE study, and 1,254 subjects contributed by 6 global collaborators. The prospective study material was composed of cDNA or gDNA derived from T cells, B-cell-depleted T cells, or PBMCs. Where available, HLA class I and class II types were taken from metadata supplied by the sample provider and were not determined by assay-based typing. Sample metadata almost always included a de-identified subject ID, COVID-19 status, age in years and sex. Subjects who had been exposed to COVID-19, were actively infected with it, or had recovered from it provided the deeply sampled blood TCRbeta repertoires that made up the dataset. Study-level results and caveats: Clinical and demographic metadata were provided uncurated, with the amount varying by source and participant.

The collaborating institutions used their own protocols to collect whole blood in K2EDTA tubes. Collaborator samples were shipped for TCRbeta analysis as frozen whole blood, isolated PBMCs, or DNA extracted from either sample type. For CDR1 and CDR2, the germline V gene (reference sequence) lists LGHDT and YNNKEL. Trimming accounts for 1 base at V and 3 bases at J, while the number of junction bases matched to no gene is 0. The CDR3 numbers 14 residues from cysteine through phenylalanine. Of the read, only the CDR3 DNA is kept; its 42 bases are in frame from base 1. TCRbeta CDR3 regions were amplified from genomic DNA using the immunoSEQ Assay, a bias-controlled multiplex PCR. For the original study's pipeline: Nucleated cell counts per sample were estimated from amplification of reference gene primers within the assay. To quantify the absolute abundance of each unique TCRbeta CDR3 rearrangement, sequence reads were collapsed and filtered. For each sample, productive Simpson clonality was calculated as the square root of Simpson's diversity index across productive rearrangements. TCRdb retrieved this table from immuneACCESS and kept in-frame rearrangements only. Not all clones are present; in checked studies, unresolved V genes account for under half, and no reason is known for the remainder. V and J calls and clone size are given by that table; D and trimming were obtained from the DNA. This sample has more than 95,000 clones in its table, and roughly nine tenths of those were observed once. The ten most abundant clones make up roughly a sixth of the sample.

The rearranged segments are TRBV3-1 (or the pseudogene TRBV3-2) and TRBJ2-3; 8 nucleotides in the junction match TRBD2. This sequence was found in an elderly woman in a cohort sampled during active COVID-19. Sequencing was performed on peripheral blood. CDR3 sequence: CASSQAGGTDTQYF. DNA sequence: TGTGCCAGCAGCCAAGCGGGGGGGACAGATACGCAGTATTTT.